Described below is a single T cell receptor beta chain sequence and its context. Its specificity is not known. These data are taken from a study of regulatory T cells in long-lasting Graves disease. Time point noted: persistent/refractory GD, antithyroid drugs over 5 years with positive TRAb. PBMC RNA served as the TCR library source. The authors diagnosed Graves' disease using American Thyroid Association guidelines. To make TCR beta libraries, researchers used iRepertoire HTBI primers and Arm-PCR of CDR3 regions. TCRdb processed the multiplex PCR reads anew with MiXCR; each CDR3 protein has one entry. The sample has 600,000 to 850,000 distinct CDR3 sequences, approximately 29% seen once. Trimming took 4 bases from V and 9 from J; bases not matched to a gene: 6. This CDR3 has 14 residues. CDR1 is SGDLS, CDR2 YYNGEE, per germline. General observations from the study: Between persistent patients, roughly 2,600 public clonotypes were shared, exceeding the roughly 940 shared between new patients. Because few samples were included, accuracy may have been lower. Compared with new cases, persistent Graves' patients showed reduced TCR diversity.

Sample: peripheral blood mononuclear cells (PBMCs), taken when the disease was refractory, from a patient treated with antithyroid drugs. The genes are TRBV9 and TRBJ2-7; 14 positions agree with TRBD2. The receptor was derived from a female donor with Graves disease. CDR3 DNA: TGTGCCAGCAGCTCCGCCGGGACTAGCGGGAGGCAGTACTTC. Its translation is CASSSAGTSGRQYF.